This TCR beta chain was found in a study of beta chain features in type 1 diabetes. Unmatched junction bases numbered 6, after V lost 5 bases and J lost 1 base. The CDR3 loop spans 15 amino acids. Germline-derived CDR1 and CDR2 are SGHVS and FQNEAQ. Expressed TCRB transcripts were sequenced because the entire RNA isolate underwent reverse transcription. Here immunoSEQ multiplex PCR was the method, and the copy in TCRdb shows in-frame clones only, minus some. Of hundreds of thousands of clones listed, around a sixth are singletons. Sequenced: naive CD4+ T cells from blood. The receptor comes from a woman aged 18-29 years in good health. The genes are TRBV7-8 and TRBJ1-1; TRBD1 matches at 8 bases. This CDR3 is CASSLQGAGNTEAFF. The CDR3 DNA reads as TGTGCCAGCAGCCTTCAGGGGGCAGGGAACACTGAAGCTTTCTTT.